Shown below are 3 T cell receptor beta chains from a single sample sequenced in a study of pediatric ulcerative colitis. Assay: immunoSEQ multiplex PCR; the TCRdb copy retains only in-frame clones and omits some. The sample includes roughly 23,000 clones, about two thirds of them seen just once. One to two pinch biopsies were taken from the rectum during colonoscopy. What was sequenced was gut tissue. The receptors were sampled from a boy younger than 18 with severe ulcerative colitis.

The genes are TRBV7-2 and TRBJ2-1; D uncertain. V was clipped by 4 bases and J by 8 bases, with 9 bases between them. The germline V gene encodes CDR1 SGHTA and CDR2 FQGNSA. The CDR3 runs 12 residues. In DNA, the CDR3 is TGTGCCAGCAGCTCCCGTACAGATGAGCAGTTCTTC. Translating gives CASSSRTDEQFF.

This clone was observed a handful of times. V usage is TRBV5-1 and J usage is TRBJ2-2; D is unclear. Per the germline V gene, CDR1 is SGHRS and CDR2 is YFSETQ. Trimming took off 4 bases at V and 7 bases at J, with 14 bases between the two ends. The CDR3 sequence is 14 residues long. This chain's CDR3 is CASSAIQWGGELFF. Written as DNA, the CDR3 is TGCGCCAGCAGCGCCATCCAATGGGGCGGGGAGCTGTTTTTT.

This clone was observed a few times. The chain employs TRBV30 and TRBJ1-6; D is possibly TRBD1 (5 bases). This CDR3 comprises 14 residues. V dropped 7 bases and J dropped 7 bases, with 17 bases sitting between them. Per germline, CDR1 GTSNPN and CDR2 SVGIG (reference sequence). Here the CDR3 reads CAFGTFGLNSPLHF. In nucleotides, the CDR3 is TGTGCCTTCGGGACCTTTGGCCTAAATTCACCCCTCCACTTT.